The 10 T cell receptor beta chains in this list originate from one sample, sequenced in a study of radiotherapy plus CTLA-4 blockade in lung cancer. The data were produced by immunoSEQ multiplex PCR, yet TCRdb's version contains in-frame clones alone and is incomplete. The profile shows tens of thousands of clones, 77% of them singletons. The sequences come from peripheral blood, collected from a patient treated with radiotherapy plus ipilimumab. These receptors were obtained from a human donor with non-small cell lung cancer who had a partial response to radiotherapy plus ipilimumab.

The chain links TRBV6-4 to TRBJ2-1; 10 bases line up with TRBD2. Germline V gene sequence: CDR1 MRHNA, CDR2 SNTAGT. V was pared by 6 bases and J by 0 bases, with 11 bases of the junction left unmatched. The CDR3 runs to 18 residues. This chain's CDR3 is CASSSIAGGRGSYNEQFF. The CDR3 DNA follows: TGTGCCAGCAGCTCAATAGCGGGGGGCCGGGGCTCCTACAATGAGCAGTTCTTC.

CDR3 amino acids: CASSPGQISYEQYF. In DNA, the CDR3 is TGTGCCAGCTCACCTGGACAGATCTCCTACGAGCAGTACTTC. V is TRBV18 and J is TRBJ2-7; maybe TRBD1 (6 bases). The CDR3 is 14 residues long. Germline V gene data show CDR1 as KGHSH and CDR2 as LQKENI. Trimming took 3 bases from V and 0 from J, leaving 9 bases between them.

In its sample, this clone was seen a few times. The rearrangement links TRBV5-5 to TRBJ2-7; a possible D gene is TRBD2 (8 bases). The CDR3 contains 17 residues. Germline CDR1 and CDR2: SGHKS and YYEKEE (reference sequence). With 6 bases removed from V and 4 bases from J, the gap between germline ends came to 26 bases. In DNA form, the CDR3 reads TGTGCCAGCACCAACCCGGGAGGGGGCCAGGGGACGTACGAGCAGTACTTC. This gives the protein CASTNPGGGQGTYEQYF.

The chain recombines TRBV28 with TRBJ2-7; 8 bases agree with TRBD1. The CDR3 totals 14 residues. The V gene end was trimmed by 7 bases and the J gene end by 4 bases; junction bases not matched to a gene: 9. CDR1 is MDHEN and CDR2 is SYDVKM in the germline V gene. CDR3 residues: CASIQGAKGYEQYF. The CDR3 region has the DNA TGTGCCAGCATCCAGGGGGCGAAGGGGTACGAGCAGTACTTC.

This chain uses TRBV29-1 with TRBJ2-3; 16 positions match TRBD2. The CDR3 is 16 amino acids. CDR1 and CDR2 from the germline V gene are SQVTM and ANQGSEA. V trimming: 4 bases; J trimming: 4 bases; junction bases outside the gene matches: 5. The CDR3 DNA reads TGCAGCGTTGTCCCGGGACTAGCGGGGGGGTCAGATACGCAGTATTTT. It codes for CSVVPGLAGGSDTQYF.

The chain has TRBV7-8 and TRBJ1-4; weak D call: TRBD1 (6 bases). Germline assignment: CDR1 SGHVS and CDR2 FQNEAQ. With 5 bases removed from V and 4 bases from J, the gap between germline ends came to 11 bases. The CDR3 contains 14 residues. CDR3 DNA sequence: TGTGCCAGCAGCCGCGGACAGATTAATGAAAAACTGTTTTTT. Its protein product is CASSRGQINEKLFF.

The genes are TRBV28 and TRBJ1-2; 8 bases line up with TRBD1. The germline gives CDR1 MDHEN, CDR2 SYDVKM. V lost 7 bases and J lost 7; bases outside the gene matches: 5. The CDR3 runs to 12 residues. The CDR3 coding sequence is TGTGCCAGCACCCGTGGACAGGGTGGCTACACCTTC. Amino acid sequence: CASTRGQGGYTF.

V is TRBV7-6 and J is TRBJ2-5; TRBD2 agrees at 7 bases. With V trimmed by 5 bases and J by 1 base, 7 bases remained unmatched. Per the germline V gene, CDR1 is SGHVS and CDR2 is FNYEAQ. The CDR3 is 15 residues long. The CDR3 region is CASSSGVGIQETQYF. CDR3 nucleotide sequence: TGTGCCAGCAGCAGCGGGGTAGGAATCCAAGAGACCCAGTACTTC.

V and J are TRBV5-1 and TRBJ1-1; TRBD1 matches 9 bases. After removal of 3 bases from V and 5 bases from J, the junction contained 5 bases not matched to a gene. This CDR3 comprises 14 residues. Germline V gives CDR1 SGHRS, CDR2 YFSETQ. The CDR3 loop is CASSSQGARTEAFF. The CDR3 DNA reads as TGCGCCAGCAGCTCACAGGGGGCGCGGACTGAAGCTTTCTTT.

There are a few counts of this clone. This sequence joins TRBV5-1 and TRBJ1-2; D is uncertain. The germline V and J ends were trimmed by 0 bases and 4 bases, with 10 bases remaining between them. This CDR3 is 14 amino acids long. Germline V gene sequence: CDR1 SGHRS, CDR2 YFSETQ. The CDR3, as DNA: TGCGCCAGCAGCTTGGCTGGGCAGGTCTATGGCTACACCTTC. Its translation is CASSLAGQVYGYTF. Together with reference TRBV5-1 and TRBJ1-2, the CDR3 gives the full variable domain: KAGVTQTPRYLIKTRGQQVTLSCSPISGHRSVSWYQQTPGQGLQFLFEYFSETQRNKGNFPGRFSGRQFSNSRSEMNVSTLELGDSALYLCASSLAGQVYGYTFGSGTRLTVV.